Listed below are T cell receptor beta chains from one sample, sequenced in a study of metastatic and nonmetastatic thyroid tumors. TCRdb re-clonotyped the PCR reads through MiXCR. The sample has 13,000 or so clones, around 25% seen once. Sequenced: blood. The origin of the receptors is a male donor with papillary thyroid cancer or a benign thyroid nodule (not recorded which). Some clones in this sample may be carry-over from other donors' samples. The CDR3 runs from the conserved cysteine through the conserved F or W. The order of the fields is clone size, D gene, J gene, V gene, CDR3 DNA, CDR3 protein. A D gene is named only where the DNA matches it firmly. Clone sizes are given selectively: once, few, many, or a class where the clone is expanded.

clone_size: .; d_call: .; j_call: TRBJ2-5; v_call: TRBV12-3/TRBV12-4; cdr3_nt: TGTGCCAGCAGTTTACCGGAAACTCAAGAGACCCAGTACTTC; cdr3_aa: CASSLPETQETQYF
clone_size: .; d_call: .; j_call: TRBJ1-2; v_call: TRBV5-4; cdr3_nt: TGTGCCAGCAGCTCGTACCGGGACGGTCCCTATGGCTACACCTTC; cdr3_aa: CASSSYRDGPYGYTF
clone_size: few; d_call: .; j_call: TRBJ2-2; v_call: TRBV28; cdr3_nt: TGTGCCAGCAGTAATCGCCGGGGACCTCCCGGGGAGCTGTTTTTT; cdr3_aa: CASSNRRGPPGELFF
clone_size: .; d_call: .; j_call: TRBJ2-3; v_call: TRBV6-2/TRBV6-3; cdr3_nt: TGTGCCAGCAGTCGGACTACCACAGATACGCAGTATTTT; cdr3_aa: CASSRTTTDTQYF
clone_size: many; d_call: TRBD2; j_call: TRBJ2-5; v_call: TRBV2; cdr3_nt: TGTGCCAGCAGTGTGGGGACTAGCCAAGAGACCCAGTACTTC; cdr3_aa: CASSVGTSQETQYF
clone_size: .; d_call: .; j_call: TRBJ2-7; v_call: TRBV20-1; cdr3_nt: TGCAGTGCTAGTATAAGCGGGCTCGCCTACGAGCAGTACTTC; cdr3_aa: CSASISGLAYEQYF
clone_size: .; d_call: .; j_call: TRBJ2-7; v_call: TRBV2; cdr3_nt: TGTGCCAGCAGTGTTGTTGCAGGGGTTGGCGAGCAGTACTTC; cdr3_aa: CASSVVAGVGEQYF
clone_size: many; d_call: .; j_call: TRBJ1-5; v_call: TRBV19; cdr3_nt: TGTGCCAGTAGTTTCAAGGAGGGGGGCAATCAGCCCCAGCATTTT; cdr3_aa: CASSFKEGGNQPQHF
clone_size: .; d_call: .; j_call: TRBJ1-2; v_call: TRBV28; cdr3_nt: TGTGCCAGCAGCCCAGGTACAGGGAGTTCCTATGGCTACACCTTC; cdr3_aa: CASSPGTGSSYGYTF
clone_size: .; d_call: .; j_call: TRBJ2-5; v_call: TRBV20-1; cdr3_nt: TGCAGTGCTAGAGACGGGATCGAGGGGACCCAGTACTTC; cdr3_aa: CSARDGIEGTQYF
clone_size: .; d_call: .; j_call: TRBJ2-7; v_call: TRBV6-1; cdr3_nt: TGTGCCAGCAGTTCCCAATCTCATTACGAGCAGTACTTC; cdr3_aa: CASSSQSHYEQYF
clone_size: .; d_call: .; j_call: TRBJ1-6; v_call: TRBV20-1; cdr3_nt: TGCAGTGCTAGTTTAGGGGAAAATTCACCCCTCCACTTT; cdr3_aa: CSASLGENSPLHF
clone_size: many; d_call: .; j_call: TRBJ1-3; v_call: TRBV4-1; cdr3_nt: TGCGCCAGCAGCCAAGGAGACAACTCTGGAAACACCATATATTTT; cdr3_aa: CASSQGDNSGNTIYF
clone_size: .; d_call: .; j_call: TRBJ2-7; v_call: TRBV6-2/TRBV6-3; cdr3_nt: TGTGCCAGCAGTTACAAACCGGGTCCCTACGAGCAGTACTTC; cdr3_aa: CASSYKPGPYEQYF
clone_size: few; d_call: .; j_call: TRBJ1-6; v_call: TRBV6-1; cdr3_nt: TGTGCCAGCAGTGCAGGGCCCTATAATTCACCCCTCCACTTT; cdr3_aa: CASSAGPYNSPLHF
clone_size: many; d_call: .; j_call: TRBJ1-1; v_call: TRBV19; cdr3_nt: TGTGCCAGTAGTATCCCGGGAGGGGTTAAGGCTGAAGCTTTCTTT; cdr3_aa: CASSIPGGVKAEAFF
clone_size: few; d_call: TRBD2; j_call: TRBJ2-7; v_call: TRBV6-2/TRBV6-3; cdr3_nt: TGTGCCAGCAGTCCCACTAGCGGGCACGCCTACGAGCAGTACTTC; cdr3_aa: CASSPTSGHAYEQYF
clone_size: many; d_call: .; j_call: TRBJ2-3; v_call: TRBV6-4; cdr3_nt: TGTGCCAGCAGTGACCTGGGGAGCACAGATACGCAGTATTTT; cdr3_aa: CASSDLGSTDTQYF
clone_size: many; d_call: TRBD1; j_call: TRBJ2-2; v_call: TRBV5-6; cdr3_nt: TGTGCCAGCAGCTTGGACCTCGGACAGGGGAGGACCGGGGAGCTGTTTTTT; cdr3_aa: CASSLDLGQGRTGELFF
clone_size: few; d_call: TRBD2; j_call: TRBJ2-1; v_call: TRBV28; cdr3_nt: TGTGCCAGCAGTTTACGGACTAGCGGGGGCAATGAGCAGTTCTTC; cdr3_aa: CASSLRTSGGNEQFF
clone_size: few; d_call: TRBD2; j_call: TRBJ2-3; v_call: TRBV15; cdr3_nt: TGTGCCACCAGCAGAGACCCGGGGGGTAGCACAGATACGCAGTATTTT; cdr3_aa: CATSRDPGGSTDTQYF
clone_size: .; d_call: .; j_call: TRBJ1-1; v_call: TRBV12-3/TRBV12-4; cdr3_nt: TGTGCCAGCAGCTTCGGCGCTCTGAACTCTGAAGCTTTCTTT; cdr3_aa: CASSFGALNSEAFF
clone_size: .; d_call: TRBD1; j_call: TRBJ1-6; v_call: TRBV27; cdr3_nt: TGTGCCAGCAGTTTACGACACGACAGGGGGTCACCCCTCCACTTT; cdr3_aa: CASSLRHDRGSPLHF
clone_size: few; d_call: .; j_call: TRBJ1-1; v_call: TRBV12-5; cdr3_nt: TGTGCTAGTGGTCTGACAGCCGCCTCGGGGGACACTGAAGCTTTCTTT; cdr3_aa: CASGLTAASGDTEAFF
clone_size: medium-sized; d_call: .; j_call: TRBJ2-5; v_call: TRBV6-2/TRBV6-3; cdr3_nt: TGTGCCAGCAGCCTCTTAGAAGAGACCCAGTACTTC; cdr3_aa: CASSLLEETQYF
clone_size: few; d_call: .; j_call: TRBJ2-5; v_call: TRBV2; cdr3_nt: TGTGCCAGTGAGGGTCACCTAGAGACCCAGTACTTC; cdr3_aa: CASEGHLETQYF
clone_size: many; d_call: TRBD1; j_call: TRBJ2-1; v_call: TRBV9; cdr3_nt: TGTGCCAGCAGCGTAGGTGACGGACAGGATACTGAGCAGTTCTTC; cdr3_aa: CASSVGDGQDTEQFF
clone_size: many; d_call: TRBD2; j_call: TRBJ2-1; v_call: TRBV7-3; cdr3_nt: TGTGCCAGCACCCCGGGAGGGTACAATGAGCAGTTCTTC; cdr3_aa: CASTPGGYNEQFF
clone_size: .; d_call: TRBD1; j_call: TRBJ2-2; v_call: TRBV12-5; cdr3_nt: TGTGCTAGTGGTTTGGGGGACAGGGAGGGGTCCACCGGGGAGCTGTTTTTT; cdr3_aa: CASGLGDREGSTGELFF
clone_size: .; d_call: TRBD2; j_call: TRBJ2-1; v_call: TRBV5-1; cdr3_nt: TGCGCCAGCAGCAGGGGAGCGGGAGTGCAGGGCGATGAGCAGTTCTTC; cdr3_aa: CASSRGAGVQGDEQFF
clone_size: medium-sized; d_call: .; j_call: TRBJ2-5; v_call: TRBV11-1; cdr3_nt: TGTGCCAGCAGCCCTCCCGGGGCGAAAGAGACCCAGTACTTC; cdr3_aa: CASSPPGAKETQYF
clone_size: .; d_call: TRBD2; j_call: TRBJ2-1; v_call: TRBV28; cdr3_nt: TGTGCCAGCAGTAGGCTAGCGGGTCGGTTGGTACAATATGAGCAGTTCTTC; cdr3_aa: CASSRLAGRLVQYEQFF
clone_size: few; d_call: .; j_call: TRBJ2-2; v_call: TRBV6-2/TRBV6-3; cdr3_nt: TGTGCCAGCAGTTACCGGGGGGCAGGGGGCGGCACCGGGGAGCTGTTTTTT; cdr3_aa: CASSYRGAGGGTGELFF